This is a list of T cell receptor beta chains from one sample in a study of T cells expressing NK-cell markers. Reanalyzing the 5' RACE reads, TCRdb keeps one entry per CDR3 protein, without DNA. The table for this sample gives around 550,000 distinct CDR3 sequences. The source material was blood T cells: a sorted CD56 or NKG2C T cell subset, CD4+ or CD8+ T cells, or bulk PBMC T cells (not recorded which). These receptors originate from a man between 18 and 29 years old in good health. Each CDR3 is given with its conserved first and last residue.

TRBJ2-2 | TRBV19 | CASRQALAGPPTGELFF
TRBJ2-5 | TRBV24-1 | CATQPTQGPPDQETQYF
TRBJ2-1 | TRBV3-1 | CASSQSGSGRGNEQFF
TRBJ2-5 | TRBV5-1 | CASRSQETQYF
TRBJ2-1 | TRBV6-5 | CASTLRGGEQFF
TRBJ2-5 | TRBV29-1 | CSAQGRRETQYF
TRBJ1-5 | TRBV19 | CAISGKLNQPQHF
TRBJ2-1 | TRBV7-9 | CASSFPGNHEQFF
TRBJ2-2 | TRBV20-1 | CSARDRAGQGKGNTGELFF
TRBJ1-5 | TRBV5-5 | CASSLAAGGNQPQHF
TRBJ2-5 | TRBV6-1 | CASKAQSGASETQYF
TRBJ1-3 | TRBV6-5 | CASSYSVGSSGNTIYF
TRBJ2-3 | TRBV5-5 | CASSYRGGDTQYF
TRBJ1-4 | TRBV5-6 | CASSLPRDRVEKLFF
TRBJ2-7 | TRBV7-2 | CASSWGTGGIYEQYF
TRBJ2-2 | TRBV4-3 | CASSQDLASGRDTGELFF
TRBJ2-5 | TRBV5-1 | CASSLEDSPWETQYF
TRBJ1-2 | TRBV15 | CATSRGDGPNYGYTF
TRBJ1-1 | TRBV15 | CATSRVRVHTEAFF
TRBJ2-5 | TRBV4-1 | CASSQDPPGSQETQYF
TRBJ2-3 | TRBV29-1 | CSVLGDLNTDTQYF
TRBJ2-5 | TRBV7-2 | CASSPVPGGQYF
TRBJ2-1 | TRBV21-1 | CASSKGTGCYNEQFF
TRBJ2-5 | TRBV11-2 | CASRRYGTEETQYF
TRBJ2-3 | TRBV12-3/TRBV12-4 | CATHGVTDTQYF
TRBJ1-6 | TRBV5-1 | CASSVRALDQSPLHF
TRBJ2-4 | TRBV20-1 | CSVPAKAKNIQYF
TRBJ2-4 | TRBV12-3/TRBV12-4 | CASSPLRQLAKNIQYF
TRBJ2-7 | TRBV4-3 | CASSQRTGSFLEQYF
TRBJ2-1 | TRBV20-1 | CSARDPMANEQFF
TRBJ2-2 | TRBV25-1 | CASSESRTGVTGELFF
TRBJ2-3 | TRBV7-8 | CASSFPGSRTDTQYF
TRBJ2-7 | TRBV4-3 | CASSQDGGYEQYF
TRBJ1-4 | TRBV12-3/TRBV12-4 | CASTPRALREKLFF
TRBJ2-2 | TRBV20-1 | CSARAPSGSTGELFF